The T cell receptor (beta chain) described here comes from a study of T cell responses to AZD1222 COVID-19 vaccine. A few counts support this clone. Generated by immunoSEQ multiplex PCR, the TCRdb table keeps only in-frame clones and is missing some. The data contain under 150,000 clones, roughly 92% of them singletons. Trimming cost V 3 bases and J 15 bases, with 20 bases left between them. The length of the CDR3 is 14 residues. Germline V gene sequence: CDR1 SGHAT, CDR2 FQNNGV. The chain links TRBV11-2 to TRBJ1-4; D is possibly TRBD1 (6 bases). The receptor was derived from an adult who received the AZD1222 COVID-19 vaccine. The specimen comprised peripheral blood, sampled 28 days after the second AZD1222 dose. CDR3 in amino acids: CASSFLGTPRGMFF. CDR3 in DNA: TGTGCCAGCAGCTTTCTCGGGACACCGCGCGGGATGTTTTTT. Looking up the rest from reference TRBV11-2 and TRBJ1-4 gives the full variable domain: EAGVAQSPRYKIIEKRQSVAFWCNPISGHATLYWYQQILGQGPKLLIQFQNNGVVDDSQLPKDRFSAERLKGVDSTLKIQPAKLEDSAVYLCASSFLGTPRGMFFGSGTQLSVL.